This TCR beta chain comes out of a study of cytomegalovirus exposure and HLA in healthy donors (dated by TCRdb to between 2016 and 2019). Regarding the research as a whole: According to an earlier analysis of 550 to 700 of the donors, 150 million to 200 million T cells yielded some 110 million unique TCR beta sequences and 276 Gb of sequence data. The aim of the study was to test whether cataloging public T cell receptors could identify signatures of past pathogen exposure. Using immunosequencing, the study profiled T cell repertoires from some 670 subjects and related those repertoires to cytomegalovirus serostatus. Every discovery cohort repertoire had been produced on one sequencing platform. HLA typing included class I and class II loci at four-digit resolution. In a later analysis, previously published TCR beta repertoires from about 640 donors were re-analyzed and high-resolution HLA genotyping was added so that TCR occurrence patterns could be studied. In addition to the first cohort of several hundred subjects, a separate validation cohort of approximately 130 different subjects was used. A handful of DR-DQ haplotypes were handled as single units for association and clustering because linkage in the cohort was strong. Among several hundred genotyped donors of the cohort, an average of approximately 240,000 unique TCR beta nucleotide sequences was sequenced per donor, of which 15% to 20% were non-productive. In a later genetic analysis, genome-wide SNP genotypes for about three fifths of the roughly 670 donors were used, and that subset was treated as a discovery cohort. Of the 398 genotyped donors, 70% to 90% were placed in the genetic ancestry cluster associated with self-reported Caucasian donors. An early release that covered about 600 HLA-typed donors contained approximately 300 gigabases of sequencing data and 75 million to 100 million unique TCR sequences. Typing coverage varied by locus: roughly 629-640 donors for A, B, C, DRB1 and DQB1; 500 to 550 for DQA1; 600 to 610 for DPA1; roughly 450 for DPB1. The study combined high-throughput TCR immunosequencing, statistical association of individual TCRs with disease status, and machine learning to predict cytomegalovirus infection status. Rather than using new phenotypic data, the later analysis identified candidate immune exposures from TCR beta sequences and from how often those sequences occurred across donors. To decide whether each TCR beta V gene segment behaved as functional or pseudogenic, an earlier analysis of some 600 of the donors relied on high-throughput TCR beta sequencing. Donor age, sex, ethnicity and CMV serostatus were collected together with the repertoire data. Overall results and qualifications from the work: When HLA alleles, especially DR and DQ, strongly co-occurred, TCR associations were difficult to assign to individual alleles. In a later genetic analysis, a missense DCLRE1C variant was associated with V-gene and J-gene trimming of TCR beta chains, and the association was replicated in an independent cohort. A later genetic analysis reported fewer N-insertions in productive TCRs among donors in an Asian-associated ancestry cluster than the approximately 700-donor mean. An earlier analysis of 587 of the donors showed that most TCR beta V segments appeared in productive rearrangements either about 90% or about 30% of the time, which broadly matched IMGT annotations. Cytomegalovirus status was reported to be diagnosed by the classifier with high specificity and sensitivity in both the original and validation cohorts. In a later analysis, HLA-associated TCR beta chains showed more clonal expansion and lower generation probabilities than non-associated chains that were equally common. Most TCR sequences were observed very rarely across donors, whereas some public TCRs were present in many individuals. HLA typing was unavailable for some donors at each locus, so association tests used only the typed subset. Some IMGT-functional V segments, including TRBV6-2 and TRBV6-3, could not be distinguished by the 87-base-pair reads and were therefore excluded. For the cohort, immune exposure information was limited to CMV serostatus. The sequencing pipeline was judged likely to have produced a cluster of highly shared sequence variants as a technical artifact. In vitro tests confirmed that a few of the cytomegalovirus-associated TCR beta chains recognize cytomegalovirus antigens. The study gave a list of some 150 TCR beta chains associated with cytomegalovirus. Specific HLA alleles were associated with 15,000 to 20,000 TCR beta sequences at a false discovery rate of 0.05 in a later analysis. Correlated functional status among segregating V segments might reflect linkage disequilibrium, but an unknown experimental factor could not be ruled out. According to the authors, the approach could potentially be generalized to other disease states and immunological phenotypes. A further reported finding was that TCR beta sequences accurately predicted the HLA-A and HLA-B alleles for most subjects in the first cohort. In a later analysis, TCR association rates were found to vary across HLA loci, with the most associated TCRs seen for DRB1 alleles and the fewest for HLA-C alleles. In this cohort, only TCR beta chains were sequenced, and detectable features were limited by the absence of alpha or paired-chain data. Presence/absence analyses assumed roughly uniform sequencing depth across donors, an assumption that may not hold. Most CMV-associated TCR beta chains appeared to be HLA-restricted in a later analysis, and the HLA associations seemed to be driven largely by CMV exposure. Because counts were too low, seventeen rarely observed V segments, including chromosome 9 orphons, were excluded from the earlier analysis of 587 of the donors. Several of the top co-occurrence clusters appeared to be linked to parvovirus B19, influenza, CMV and Epstein-Barr virus, according to a later analysis.

In this sample, this clone turned up a few times. Its antigen is still unknown. The input lacks base qualities; no much larger clone sits a single base away. The cohort was made up of approximately 670 healthy bone marrow donors. Cohort members were all nominally healthy when sampled, although unrecorded immune exposures were likely present. The donor tested CMV seronegative, placing the donor among the 352 seronegative members of the cohort. Every donor gave a peripheral blood sample, and the peripheral blood mononuclear cells from that sample were used for TCR beta sequencing. The Qiagen DNeasy Blood Extraction Kit was used to extract genomic DNA from the blood cell samples. Ends trimmed: V by 3 bases, J by 4 bases; bases unmatched to a gene: 7. Its CDR3 holds 15 amino acids, cysteine through phenylalanine. The DNA shown is the 45-base CDR3, in frame from base 1. Reading the germline V gene gives CDR1 ENHRY and CDR2 SYGVKD.

The library was produced with the immunoSEQ multiplex PCR assay. A mixture of 60 forward primers for TCR Vbeta segments and 13 reverse primers for TCR Jbeta segments was used in the multiplex PCR. Amplification of the CDR3 region of rearranged TCR beta genes was performed with a multiplex PCR assay on genomic DNA. On the Illumina HiSeq System, the amplified TCR beta libraries were sequenced as 87-base-pair reads. The published analysis was carried out like this. In a later analysis, tens of millions of unique TCR beta chains were counted across the roughly 610 repertoires, and roughly 10 million of these chains were shared by at least two donors. A nearest-neighbor algorithm error-corrected the raw reads and collapsed the reads into unique sequences, merging closely related sequences to remove PCR and sequencing errors. Alignment of CDR3 sequences to IMGT reference sequences was used to assign V, D and J gene segments. For a sequence to be retained, at least a six-nucleotide match to both a V gene segment and a J gene segment was required. A rearrangement counted as productive if the CDR3 had no stop codons and remained in frame with V and J, and every other rearrangement counted as non-productive. CDR3 was defined according to IMGT convention as the region running from the second conserved V-encoded cysteine to the conserved J-encoded phenylalanine. The earlier analysis of fewer than 750 of the donors excluded sequences that lacked an unambiguous match to a single V gene segment. An earlier analysis of several hundred of the donors called V segments functional above 56.7% productive rearrangements and segregating when the between-donor standard deviation exceeded 5%. A statistical classification framework was built for diagnosing cytomegalovirus status from the catalog of TCR beta chain sequences. V and J gene assignment, in a later analysis, came from comparing TCR nucleotide sequences with IMGT/GENE-DB human TR gene sequences. Using the TCRdist pipeline, a later analysis assigned CDR3 sequences along with most-parsimonious VDJ recombination scenarios. In a later analysis, every TCR beta chain was defined by the combination of its CDR3 amino acid sequence and its V-gene family, and reads without a unique V-gene family were dropped. As a way to deal with suspected cross-contamination and a sequencing artifact, a later analysis dropped 450 to 600 nucleotide sequences that were highly shared and had low generation probability. In a later analysis, a clonal expansion index was calculated for each public chain from normalized within-repertoire ranks of inferred template counts. A later analysis computed generation probabilities with a VDJ recombination model fitted to out-of-frame rearrangements, and checked the results against IGoR. In a later analysis, TCR-TCR, TCR-HLA and TCR-CMV co-occurrence was scored with hypergeometric tests, and a repertoire-size bias correction was applied to TCR pairs. False discovery rates were estimated in a later analysis by permuting HLA or CMV assignments 20 times. In a later analysis, co-occurring TCRs were grouped using DBSCAN, and TCRdist sequence similarity was added for clustering within HLA-allele-positive subsets. For co-occurrence clustering, repertoires with fewer than 30,000 or more than 120,000 public chains were excluded, along with five repertoires with anomalous nucleotide sharing. TCRdb holds this immuneACCESS table with in-frame rearrangements only. Some clones are missing; in checked studies, unresolved V genes explain under half, and the rest has no known cause. For V, J and clone size, that table is used; D and trimming come from the DNA. The table for this sample lists some 110,000 clones; approximately 9.4% of them were counted only once. In total, the top ten clones hold 3% to 3.5% of the sample.

Sequenced input: PBMCs. This receptor was taken from a man aged 25 to 40 in good health and CMV-seronegative. This chain is built from TRBV10-3 and TRBJ1-1, with TRBD1 identical over 8 junction bases. The CDR3 in this case is CAISDMGRGPTEAFF. The sequenced DNA is TGTGCCATCAGTGATATGGGCAGGGGGCCCACTGAAGCTTTCTTT.